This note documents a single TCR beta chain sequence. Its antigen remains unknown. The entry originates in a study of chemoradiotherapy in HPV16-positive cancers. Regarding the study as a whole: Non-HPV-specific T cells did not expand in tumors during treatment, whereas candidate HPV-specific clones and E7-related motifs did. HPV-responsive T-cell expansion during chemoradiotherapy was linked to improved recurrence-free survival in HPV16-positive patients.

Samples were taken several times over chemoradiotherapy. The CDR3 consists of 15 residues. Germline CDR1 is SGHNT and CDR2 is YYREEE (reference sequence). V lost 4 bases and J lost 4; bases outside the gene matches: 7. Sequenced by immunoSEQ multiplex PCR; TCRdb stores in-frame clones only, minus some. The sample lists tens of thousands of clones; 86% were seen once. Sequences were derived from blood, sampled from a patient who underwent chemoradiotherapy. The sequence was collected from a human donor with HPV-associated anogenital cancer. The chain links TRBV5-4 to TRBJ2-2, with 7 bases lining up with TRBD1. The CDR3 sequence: CASSQRQGVTGELFF. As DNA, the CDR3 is TGTGCCAGCAGCCAACGACAGGGCGTCACCGGGGAGCTGTTTTTT.